What follows are 20 T cell receptor beta chains derived from one specimen sequenced in a study of T cell responses to AZD1222 COVID-19 vaccine. Method: immunoSEQ multiplex PCR; TCRdb's copy keeps in-frame clones and lacks some. Among 100,000 to 150,000 clones listed, around 85% were seen once. The sample consisted of peripheral blood, taken 28 days after the second AZD1222 dose. These receptors originate from an adult who received the AZD1222 COVID-19 vaccine.

On this clone: Other DNA sequences within the sample encode an identical CDR3. The J gene is TRBJ1-5, the V gene TRBV5-6, with D hard to call. Germline V gene sequence: CDR1 SGHDT, CDR2 YYEEEE. The V end was cut by 1 base, the J end by 2 bases, with 4 bases between. The CDR3 is 13 amino acids. The CDR3 region is CASSLMGNQPQHF. The CDR3 nucleotides read TGTGCCAGCAGCTTGATGGGCAATCAGCCCCAGCATTTT.

CDR3 nucleotide sequence: TGTGCCAGCAGCAAAGGGGGACAGGGCGAGGAGACCCAGTACTTC. Translating gives CASSKGGQGEETQYF. The gene calls are TRBV21-1 and TRBJ2-5; TRBD1, the table's D call, lacks a check against the DNA. TRBV21-1 is assigned pseudogene status. The length of the CDR3 is 15 residues.

The chain is built from TRBV19 and TRBJ2-3, with TRBD1 as a possible D gene (5 bases). CDR1 and CDR2 from the germline V gene are LNHDA and SQIVND (reference sequence). Trimming cost V 4 bases and J 2 bases, with 13 bases left between them. This CDR3 is 15 amino acids long. As DNA, the CDR3 is TGTGCCAGTAGTAGTGGTCAGGGCTTCACAGATACGCAGTATTTT. Protein sequence: CASSSGQGFTDTQYF.

The V call is TRBV11-2, the J call TRBJ2-2; no reliable D call. Trimming stripped 11 bases from V and 3 bases from J, with 13 bases between. This CDR3 contains 13 residues. The V gene's germline CDR1 is SGHAT and CDR2 FQNNGV. The DNA for the CDR3 is TGTGCCGGTGGCGGTAGGGACACCGGGGAGCTGTTTTTT. This gives the protein CAGGGRDTGELFF.

The CDR3 here is CASSQDPLFNSGANVLTF. In DNA, the CDR3 is TGTGCCAGCAGCCAAGACCCCCTTTTTAACTCTGGGGCCAACGTCCTGACTTTC. The V and J genes are TRBV4-2 and TRBJ2-6; D is ambiguous. The germline gives CDR1 LGHNA, CDR2 YNFKEQ. The CDR3 runs 18 residues. V was shortened by 0 bases and J by 0 bases, with 12 bases between the two germline ends.

V and J are TRBV2 and TRBJ2-1, with TRBD2 identical over 15 bases. This CDR3 region has 15 residues. CDR1 is SNHLY, CDR2 FYNNEI, per germline. After removal of 4 bases from V and 8 bases from J, the junction contained 3 bases not matched to a gene. CDR3 in DNA: TGTGCCAGCAGTGGGACTAGCGGGGGGGCCCATGAGCAGTTCTTC. Translated, it gives CASSGTSGGAHEQFF.

This chain joins TRBV30 and TRBJ1-2; D gene unclear. Per germline, CDR1 GTSNPN and CDR2 SVGIG (reference sequence). Trimming cost V 2 bases and J 2 bases, with 3 bases left between them. The CDR3 consists of 11 residues. The CDR3 nucleotides are TGTGCCTGGAGTAACAACTATGGCTACACCTTC. Translating gives CAWSNNYGYTF.

This clone was seen just once. V gene TRBV29-1 combines with J gene TRBJ2-1, with unresolved D. CDR3 length: 11 amino acids. Per germline, CDR1 SQVTM and CDR2 ANQGSEA. V lost 5 bases and J lost 6, with 8 bases in between. Written as DNA, the CDR3 is TGCAGCGTTTTGTTGGGCAATGAGCAGTTCTTC. As protein: CSVLLGNEQFF.

The genes are TRBV28 and TRBJ1-1, with D hard to call. CDR1 and CDR2 (germline): MDHEN, SYDVKM. The CDR3 extends over 13 amino acids. Trimming removed 6 bases from V and 3 bases from J, with 11 bases in between. This chain's CDR3 is CASSLDGYTEAFF. CDR3 DNA sequence: TGTGCCAGCAGCCTGGATGGATACACTGAAGCTTTCTTT.

The V and J genes are TRBV28 and TRBJ1-5; tentative D call: TRBD1 (5 bases). The germline V gene has CDR1 MDHEN and CDR2 SYDVKM. Trimming took off 4 bases at V and 8 bases at J, with 12 bases between the two ends. The CDR3 is 13 residues long. The CDR3, as DNA: TGTGCCAGCAGTTCGACAGTGGAGAAGCCCCAGCATTTT. This gives the protein CASSSTVEKPQHF.

Remarks on this clone: One end of the junction fails to match germline, which may point to a read error. J is TRBJ1-6 and V is TRBV14; unclear D gene. Germline V gene data show CDR1 as SGHDN and CDR2 as FVKESK. The length of the CDR3 is 11 residues. DNA of the CDR3: TGTGCCAGCAGCCCACTCCCCAAACAGCGCTTT. The encoded protein is CASSPLPKQRF.

The chain uses TRBV10-1 and TRBJ1-1; no firm D call. Germline V gene lookup returns CDR1 WNHNN and CDR2 SYGVQD (reference sequence). The V end was cut by 3 bases, the J end by 0 bases, with 17 bases between. This CDR3 has 17 amino acids. CDR3 region: CASSEVTKVMMNTEAFF. The CDR3 coding sequence is TGCGCCAGCAGTGAAGTGACCAAGGTGATGATGAACACTGAAGCTTTCTTT.

The chain recombines TRBV4-1 with TRBJ2-7; TRBD2 might be the D (5 bases). CDR1 and CDR2 (germline): MGHRA, YSYEKL. The CDR3 extends over 14 amino acids. Trimming left V 0 bases short and J 2 bases short, with 8 bases between. The CDR3 DNA reads TGCGCCAGCAGCCAAGATAGAGGGCCCTACGAGCAGTACTTC. This encodes CASSQDRGPYEQYF.

This rearrangement joins TRBV5-1 to TRBJ2-5; possible D gene TRBD1, 6 bases. V lost 4 bases and J lost 5, with 12 bases in between. Germline values: CDR1 SGHRS, CDR2 YFSETQ. The CDR3 loop spans 13 amino acids. CDR3 nucleotides: TGCGCCAGCAGCCCCGGCAGGGGCGAGACCCAGTACTTC. Translated: CASSPGRGETQYF.

The CDR3 reads CSVVDTTSGETQYF. CDR3 sequence (DNA): TGCAGCGTTGTTGACACCACGTCGGGTGAGACCCAGTACTTC. The J gene is TRBJ2-5, the V gene TRBV29-1, with no clear D. Germline V gene data show CDR1 as SQVTM and CDR2 as ANQGSEA. This CDR3 has 14 residues. Trimming removed 4 bases from V and 5 bases from J, with 17 bases in between. Filled out from reference TRBV29-1 and TRBJ2-5, the complete variable domain reads SAVISQKPSRDICQRGTSLTIQCQVDSQVTMMFWYRQQPGQSLTLIATANQGSEATYESGFVIDKFPISRPNLTFSTLTVSNMSPEDSSIYLCSVVDTTSGETQYFGPGTRLLVL.

This clone was detected once. V usage is TRBV11-2 and J usage is TRBJ1-1; maybe TRBD1 (6 bases). Trimming stripped 3 bases from V and 3 bases from J, with 8 bases between. Germline loops: CDR1 SGHAT, CDR2 FQNNGV. This CDR3 is built from 13 residues. Here the CDR3 reads CASSFNRDTEAFF. The CDR3 DNA reads TGTGCCAGCAGCTTCAACAGGGACACTGAAGCTTTCTTT. The whole variable domain, filled in from reference TRBV11-2 and TRBJ1-1, reads EAGVAQSPRYKIIEKRQSVAFWCNPISGHATLYWYQQILGQGPKLLIQFQNNGVVDDSQLPKDRFSAERLKGVDSTLKIQPAKLEDSAVYLCASSFNRDTEAFFGQGTRLTVV.

This rearrangement joins TRBV3-1 (or the pseudogene TRBV3-2) to TRBJ2-3; a possible D gene is TRBD2 (7 bases). Germline CDR1 is LGHDT and CDR2 is YNNKEL (reference sequence). The CDR3 runs 17 residues. Trimming removed 0 bases from V and 1 base from J, with 14 bases in between. Here the CDR3 reads CASSQDPQGRGTDTQYF. DNA of the CDR3: TGTGCCAGCAGCCAAGACCCCCAGGGGAGGGGCACAGATACGCAGTATTTT.

About this clone: The junction and the germline gene differ at one end; a read error may be behind it. The chain has TRBV3-1 (or the pseudogene TRBV3-2) and TRBJ1-3, with a tentative D call TRBD1 (5 bases). From germline, CDR1 is LGHDT and CDR2 YNNKEL (reference sequence). The CDR3 is made up of 15 amino acids. CDR3 amino acids: CASSQDGTTGNTIYF. In nucleotides, the CDR3 is TGTGCCAGCAGCCAAGATGGGACGACTGGGAACACCATATATTTT.

This clone appeared a few times. The chain joins TRBV4-1 to TRBJ2-7; D tentatively fits TRBD1 or TRBD2 (5 bases each). The CDR3 spans 15 residues. Germline V lookup: CDR1 MGHRA, CDR2 YSYEKL. V lost 4 bases and J 3 bases, leaving 16 bases between the germline ends. CDR3 sequence (DNA): TGCGCCAGCAGCCCCGGGGACGGTCGGAGCTACGAGCAGTACTTC. Encoded protein: CASSPGDGRSYEQYF.

The chain employs TRBV25-1 and TRBJ2-5, with D tentatively TRBD1 or TRBD2 (5 bases each). V gave up 0 bases and J gave up 5 bases, with 16 bases separating them. CDR3 size: 16 residues. Germline CDR1 reads MGHDK; CDR2 reads SYGVNS. CDR3 sequence: CASSEYRGQGDETQYF. CDR3 in DNA: TGTGCCAGCAGTGAATATCGGGGTCAGGGCGACGAGACCCAGTACTTC.